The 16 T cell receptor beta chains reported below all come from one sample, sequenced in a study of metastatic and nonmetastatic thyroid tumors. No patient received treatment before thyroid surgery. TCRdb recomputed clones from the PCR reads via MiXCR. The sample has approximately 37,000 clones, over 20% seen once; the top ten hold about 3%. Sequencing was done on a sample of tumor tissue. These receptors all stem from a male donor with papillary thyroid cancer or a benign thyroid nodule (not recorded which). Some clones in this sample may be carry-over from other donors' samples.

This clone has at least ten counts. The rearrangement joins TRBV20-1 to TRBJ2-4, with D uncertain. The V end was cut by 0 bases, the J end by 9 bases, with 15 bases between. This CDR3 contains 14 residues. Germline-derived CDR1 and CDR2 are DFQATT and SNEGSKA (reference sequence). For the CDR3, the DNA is TGCAGTGCTAGAGATATGGCAGGAACAACCATTCAGTACTTC. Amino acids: CSARDMAGTTIQYF.

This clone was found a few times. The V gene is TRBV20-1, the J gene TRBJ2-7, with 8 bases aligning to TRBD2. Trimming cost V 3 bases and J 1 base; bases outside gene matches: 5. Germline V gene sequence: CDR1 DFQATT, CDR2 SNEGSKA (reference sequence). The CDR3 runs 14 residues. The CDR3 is CSASYSGNSYEQYV. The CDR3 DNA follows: TGCAGTGCTAGTTATAGCGGGAATTCCTACGAGCAGTACGTC.

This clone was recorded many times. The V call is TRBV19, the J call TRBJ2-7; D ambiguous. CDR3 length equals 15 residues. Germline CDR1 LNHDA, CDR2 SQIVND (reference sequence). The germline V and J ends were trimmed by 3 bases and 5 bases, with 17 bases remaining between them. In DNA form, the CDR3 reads TGTGCCAGTAGTATTACTGTCGTGCCGTCCCACGAGCAGTACTTC. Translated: CASSITVVPSHEQYF. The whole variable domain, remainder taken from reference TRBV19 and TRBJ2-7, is DGGITQSPKYLFRKEGQNVTLSCEQNLNHDAMYWYRQDPGQGLRLIYYSQIVNDFQKGDIAEGYSVSREKKESFPLTVTSAQKNPTAFYLCASSITVVPSHEQYFGPGTRLTVT.

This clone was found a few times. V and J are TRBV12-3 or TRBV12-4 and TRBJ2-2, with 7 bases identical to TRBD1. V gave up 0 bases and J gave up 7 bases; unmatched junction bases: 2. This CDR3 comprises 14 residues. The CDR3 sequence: CASSLATGFGELFF. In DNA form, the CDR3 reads TGTGCCAGCAGTTTAGCGACAGGGTTCGGGGAGCTGTTTTTT.

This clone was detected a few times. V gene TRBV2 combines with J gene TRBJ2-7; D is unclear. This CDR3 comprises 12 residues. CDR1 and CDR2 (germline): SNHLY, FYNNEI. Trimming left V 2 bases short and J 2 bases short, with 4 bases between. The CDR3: CASSEQPYEQYF. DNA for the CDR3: TGTGCCAGCAGTGAACAACCCTACGAGCAGTACTTC.

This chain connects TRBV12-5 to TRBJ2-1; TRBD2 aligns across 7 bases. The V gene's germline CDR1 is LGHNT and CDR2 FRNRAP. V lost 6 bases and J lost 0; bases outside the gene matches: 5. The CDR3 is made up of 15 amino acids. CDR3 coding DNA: TGTGCTAGTGGAACTCAGCGGGGCTCCTACAATGAGCAGTTCTTC. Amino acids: CASGTQRGSYNEQFF.

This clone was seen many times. The CDR3 protein is CSASWYSLDYGYTF. The CDR3 nucleotides read TGCAGTGCTAGTTGGTACTCGCTAGACTATGGCTACACCTTC. The rearrangement joins TRBV20-1 to TRBJ1-2; D uncertain. This CDR3 has 14 amino acids. Germline CDR1 is DFQATT and CDR2 is SNEGSKA (reference sequence). Trimming shortened V by 3 bases and J by 3 bases, and 14 bases separated the two germline ends.

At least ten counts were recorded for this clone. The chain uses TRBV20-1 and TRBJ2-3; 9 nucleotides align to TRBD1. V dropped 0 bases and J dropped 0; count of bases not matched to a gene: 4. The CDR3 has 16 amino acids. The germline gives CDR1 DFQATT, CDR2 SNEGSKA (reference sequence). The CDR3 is CSARDPGQGSTDTQYF. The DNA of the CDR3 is TGCAGTGCTAGAGATCCGGGACAGGGCAGCACAGATACGCAGTATTTT.

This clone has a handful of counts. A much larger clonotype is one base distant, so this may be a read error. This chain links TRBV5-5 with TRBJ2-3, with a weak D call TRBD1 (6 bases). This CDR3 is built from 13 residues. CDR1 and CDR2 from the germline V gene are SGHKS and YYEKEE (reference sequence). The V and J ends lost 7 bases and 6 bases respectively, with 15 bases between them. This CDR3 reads CASRLQGSDTQYF. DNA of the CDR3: TGTGCCAGCCGCCTGCAGGGGTCCGATACGCAGTATTTT.

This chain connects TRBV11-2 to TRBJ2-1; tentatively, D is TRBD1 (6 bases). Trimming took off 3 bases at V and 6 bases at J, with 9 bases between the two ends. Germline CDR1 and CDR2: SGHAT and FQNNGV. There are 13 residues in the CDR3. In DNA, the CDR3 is TGTGCCAGCAGCTTTAACAGGGTCAATGAGCAGTTCTTC. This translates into CASSFNRVNEQFF.

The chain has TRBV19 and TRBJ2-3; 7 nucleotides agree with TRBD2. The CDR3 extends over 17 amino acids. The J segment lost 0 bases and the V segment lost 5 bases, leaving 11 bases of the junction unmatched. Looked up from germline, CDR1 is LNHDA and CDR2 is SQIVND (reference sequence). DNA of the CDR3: TGTGCCAGTAGTCTCGACGGTACTAGCGTGAGCACAGATACGCAGTATTTT. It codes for CASSLDGTSVSTDTQYF.

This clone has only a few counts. The CDR3 DNA is TGTGCCAGTAGTATAGAGCTGATCGGGGAGCTGTTTTTT. It yields the protein CASSIELIGELFF. V usage is TRBV19 and J usage is TRBJ2-2; D remains ambiguous. CDR1 and CDR2 (germline): LNHDA, SQIVND (reference sequence). Trimming pared 0 bases from V and 7 bases from J, leaving 6 bases between. There are 13 residues in the CDR3. The whole variable domain, filled in from reference TRBV19 and TRBJ2-2, reads DGGITQSPKYLFRKEGQNVTLSCEQNLNHDAMYWYRQDPGQGLRLIYYSQIVNDFQKGDIAEGYSVSREKKESFPLTVTSAQKNPTAFYLCASSIELIGELFFGEGSRLTVL.

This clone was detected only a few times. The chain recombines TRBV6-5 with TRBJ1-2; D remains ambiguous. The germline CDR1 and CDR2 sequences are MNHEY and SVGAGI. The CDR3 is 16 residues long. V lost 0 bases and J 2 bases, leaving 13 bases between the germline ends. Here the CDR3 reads CASSYSGVLRNYGYTF. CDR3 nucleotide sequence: TGTGCCAGCAGTTACTCCGGGGTTCTCAGGAACTATGGCTACACCTTC.

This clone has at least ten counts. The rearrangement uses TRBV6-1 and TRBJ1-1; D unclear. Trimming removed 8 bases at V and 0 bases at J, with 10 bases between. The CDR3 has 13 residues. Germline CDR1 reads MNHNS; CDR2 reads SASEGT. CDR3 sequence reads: CASRTAMNTEAFF. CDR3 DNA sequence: TGTGCCAGCCGAACGGCGATGAACACTGAAGCTTTCTTT.

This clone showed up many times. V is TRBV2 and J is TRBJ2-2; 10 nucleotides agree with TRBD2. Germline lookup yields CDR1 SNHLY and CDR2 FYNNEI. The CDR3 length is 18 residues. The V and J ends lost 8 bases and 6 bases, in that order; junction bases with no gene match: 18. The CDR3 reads CASSGTSESGRLAGELFF. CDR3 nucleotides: TGTGCCAGCTCCGGGACTAGCGAGAGTGGTCGTCTTGCCGGGGAGCTGTTTTTT.

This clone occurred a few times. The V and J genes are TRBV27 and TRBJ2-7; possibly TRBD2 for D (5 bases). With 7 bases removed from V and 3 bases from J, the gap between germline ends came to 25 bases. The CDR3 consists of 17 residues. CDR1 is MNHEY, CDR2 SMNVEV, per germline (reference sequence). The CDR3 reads CASIGYGRFGRDYEQYF. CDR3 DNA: TGTGCCAGCATAGGGTATGGGAGATTCGGAAGGGACTACGAGCAGTACTTC.